This TCR beta chain was captured in a study of blood T cell repertoires in COVID-19. Study-level information: Samples came from the United States, Italy and Spain, spanning acute and convalescent COVID-19. Nucleic acid was either cDNA or gDNA, and it came from T cells, B-cell-depleted T cells, or PBMCs.

As handled by the study authors: Amplification from reference gene primers served as the basis for estimated nucleated cell counts. TCRdb's table, derived via immunoSEQ multiplex PCR, lists solely in-frame clones and lacks some. V and J calls and clone size follow that table, whereas D and trimming were derived from the DNA. The sample contains about 140,000 clones, more than 75% of which appear only once. The CDR3 sequence is 19 residues long. The junction had 14 bases not matched to a gene; V was cut back by 3 bases and J by 8 bases. Germline assignment: CDR1 ENHRY and CDR2 SYGVKD. The TCR comes from an older man with acute or convalescent COVID-19. The material sequenced was peripheral blood. The V gene is TRBV10-3, the J gene TRBJ2-1, with 15 bases fitting TRBD2. CDR3 region: CAISDISVWTSGGVYEQFF. CDR3 DNA sequence: TGTGCCATCAGTGATATATCAGTTTGGACTAGCGGGGGGGTTTATGAGCAGTTCTTC.